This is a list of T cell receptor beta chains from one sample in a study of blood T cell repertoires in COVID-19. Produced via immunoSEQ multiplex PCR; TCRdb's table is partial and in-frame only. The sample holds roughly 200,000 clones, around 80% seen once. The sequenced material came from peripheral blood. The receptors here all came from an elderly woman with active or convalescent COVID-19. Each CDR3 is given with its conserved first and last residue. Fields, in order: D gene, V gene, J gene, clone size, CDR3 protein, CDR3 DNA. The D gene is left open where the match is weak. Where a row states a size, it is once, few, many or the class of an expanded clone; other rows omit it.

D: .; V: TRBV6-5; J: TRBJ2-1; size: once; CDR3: CASSIDSGSYNEQFF; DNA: TGTGCCAGCAGCATCGACAGTGGTTCCTACAATGAGCAGTTCTTC
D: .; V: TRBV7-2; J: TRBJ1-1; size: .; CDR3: CASSSGSGVGRAFF; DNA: TGTGCCAGCAGCTCGGGCTCGGGGGTTGGGCGAGCTTTCTTT
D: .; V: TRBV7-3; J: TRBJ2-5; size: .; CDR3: CASSLMPGRGETQYF; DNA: TGTGCCAGCAGCTTAATGCCGGGGAGAGGAGAGACCCAGTACTTC
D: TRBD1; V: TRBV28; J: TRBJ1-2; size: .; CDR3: CASSLLVQGNYGYTF; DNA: TGTGCCAGCAGCCTGCTGGTACAGGGGAACTATGGCTACACCTTC
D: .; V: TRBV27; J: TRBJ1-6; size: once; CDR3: CASNSAGARGSPLHF; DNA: TGTGCCAGCAATTCCGCAGGGGCAAGAGGGTCACCCCTCCACTTT
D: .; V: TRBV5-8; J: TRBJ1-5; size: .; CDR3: CASSARQINQPQHF; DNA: TGTGCCAGCAGCGCCCGACAGATTAATCAGCCCCAGCATTTT
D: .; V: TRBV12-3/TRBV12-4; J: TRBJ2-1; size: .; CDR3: CASSLVGLDEQFF; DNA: TGTGCCAGCAGTTTAGTCGGTCTCGATGAGCAGTTCTTC
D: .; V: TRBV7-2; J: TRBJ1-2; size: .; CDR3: CASSPSSQIYGYTF; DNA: TGTGCCAGCAGCCCTTCCTCTCAGATATATGGCTACACCTTC
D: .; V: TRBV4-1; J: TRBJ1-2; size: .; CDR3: CASSQDGVSNYGYTF; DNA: TGCGCCAGCAGCCAAGATGGAGTCTCTAACTATGGCTACACCTTC
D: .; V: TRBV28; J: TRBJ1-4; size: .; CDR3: CASSPRGGVGEKLFF; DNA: TGTGCCAGCAGTCCCCGCGGAGGGGTGGGTGAAAAACTGTTTTTT
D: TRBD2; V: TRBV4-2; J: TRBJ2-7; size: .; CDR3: CASSHPGTSGTYEQYF; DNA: TGTGCCAGCAGCCACCCCGGGACTAGCGGTACCTACGAGCAGTACTTC
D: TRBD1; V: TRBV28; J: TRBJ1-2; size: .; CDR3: CASSLGDRSGDTF; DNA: TGTGCCAGCAGTTTGGGGGACAGGAGTGGGGACACCTTC
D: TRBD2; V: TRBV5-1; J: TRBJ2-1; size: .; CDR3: CASSLVLAGEYNEQFF; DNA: TGCGCCAGCAGCTTGGTACTAGCGGGGGAATACAATGAGCAGTTCTTC
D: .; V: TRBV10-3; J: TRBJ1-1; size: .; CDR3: CAGRGSTGTEAFF; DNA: TGTGCCGGGAGGGGATCGACCGGGACTGAAGCTTTCTTT
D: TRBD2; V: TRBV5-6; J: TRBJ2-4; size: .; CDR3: CASSARGGNKNIQYF; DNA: TGTGCCAGCAGCGCTCGGGGGGGCAACAAAAACATTCAGTACTTC
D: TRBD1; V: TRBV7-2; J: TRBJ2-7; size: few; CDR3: CASSGHRGDYEQYF; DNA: TGTGCCAGCAGCGGCCACAGGGGCGACTACGAGCAGTACTTC
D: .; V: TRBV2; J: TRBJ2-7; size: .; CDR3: CASSPSGQKISYEQYF; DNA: TGTGCCAGCAGCCCCTCCGGACAGAAGATCTCCTACGAGCAGTACTTC
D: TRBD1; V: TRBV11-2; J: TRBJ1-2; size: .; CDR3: CASSLDGTTGVYGYTF; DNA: TGTGCCAGCAGCTTAGATGGGACGACAGGGGTCTATGGCTACACCTTC
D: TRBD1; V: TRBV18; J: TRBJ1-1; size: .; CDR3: CASSPTGGNTEAFF; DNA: TGTGCCAGCTCACCAACAGGGGGGAACACTGAAGCTTTCTTT
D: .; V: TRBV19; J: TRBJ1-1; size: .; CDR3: CASSIWEHNEAFF; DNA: TGTGCCAGTAGTATTTGGGAGCACAATGAAGCTTTCTTT
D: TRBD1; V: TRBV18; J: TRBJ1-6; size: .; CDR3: CASSQDRGRSPLHF; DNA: TGTGCCAGCTCACAGGACAGGGGACGTTCACCCCTCCACTTT
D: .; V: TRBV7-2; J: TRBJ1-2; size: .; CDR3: CASSLAAGDYGYTF; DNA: TGTGCCAGCAGCTTAGCGGCAGGGGACTATGGCTACACCTTC
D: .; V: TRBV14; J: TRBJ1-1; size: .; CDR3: CASSQVSTGAFF; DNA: TGTGCCAGCAGCCAAGTTTCAACCGGGGCTTTCTTT
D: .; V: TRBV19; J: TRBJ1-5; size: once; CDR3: CASSIDLSNQPQHF; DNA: TGTGCCAGTAGTATAGATCTGAGTAATCAGCCCCAGCATTTT
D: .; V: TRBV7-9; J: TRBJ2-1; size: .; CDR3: CASGQGINNEQFF; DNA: TGTGCCAGCGGGCAGGGAATCAACAATGAGCAGTTCTTC
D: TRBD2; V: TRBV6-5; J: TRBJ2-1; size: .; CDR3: CASRPGGSYNEQFF; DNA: TGTGCCAGCAGACCGGGGGGCTCCTACAATGAGCAGTTCTTC
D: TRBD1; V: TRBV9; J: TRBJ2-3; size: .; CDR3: CASSEDRGGADTQYF; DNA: TGTGCCAGCAGCGAGGACAGGGGTGGTGCAGATACGCAGTATTTT
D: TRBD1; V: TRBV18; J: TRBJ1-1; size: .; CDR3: CASSPKTGGDTEAFF; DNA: TGTGCCAGCTCACCAAAGACAGGGGGGGACACTGAAGCTTTCTTT
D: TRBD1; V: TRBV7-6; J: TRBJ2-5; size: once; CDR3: CASSPIHRGSQETQYF; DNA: TGTGCCAGCAGCCCTATACACAGGGGATCACAAGAGACCCAGTACTTC
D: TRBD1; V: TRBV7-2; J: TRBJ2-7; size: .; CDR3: CASRETRGGGEQYF; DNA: TGTGCCAGCAGGGAAACCAGAGGGGGCGGCGAGCAGTACTTC
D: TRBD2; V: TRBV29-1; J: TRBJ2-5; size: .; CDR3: CSGKNRGLAAQETQYF; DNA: TGCAGCGGGAAGAACAGGGGACTAGCGGCACAAGAGACCCAGTACTTC
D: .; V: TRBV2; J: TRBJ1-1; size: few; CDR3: CAIARGRNTEAFF; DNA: TGTGCCATCGCCAGGGGTAGAAACACTGAAGCTTTCTTT
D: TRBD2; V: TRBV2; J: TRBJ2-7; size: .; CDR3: CASILGLAASYEQYF; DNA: TGTGCCAGCATCCTTGGACTAGCGGCTTCCTACGAGCAGTACTTC
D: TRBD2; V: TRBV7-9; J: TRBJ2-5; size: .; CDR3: CASSFARGGLLETQYF; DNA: TGTGCCAGCAGCTTCGCCCGGGGGGGCTTGTTGGAGACCCAGTACTTC
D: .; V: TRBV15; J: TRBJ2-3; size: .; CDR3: CATSRDGGPDTQYF; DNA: TGTGCCACCAGCAGAGATGGAGGCCCAGATACGCAGTATTTT
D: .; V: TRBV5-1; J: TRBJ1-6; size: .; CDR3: CASSMDSYNSPLHF; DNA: TGCGCCAGCAGCATGGACTCGTATAATTCACCCCTCCACTTT
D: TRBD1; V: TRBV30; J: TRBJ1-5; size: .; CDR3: CAWGRQGAVQPQHF; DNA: TGTGCCTGGGGAAGACAGGGGGCGGTTCAGCCCCAGCATTTT
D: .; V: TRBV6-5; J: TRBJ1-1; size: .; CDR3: CASMSGLGTEAFF; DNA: TGTGCCAGCATGTCGGGGTTGGGCACTGAAGCTTTCTTT
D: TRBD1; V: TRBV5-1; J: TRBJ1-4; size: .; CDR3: CASSSPIGQGGEKLFF; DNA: TGCGCCAGCAGCTCTCCTATCGGACAGGGTGGTGAAAAACTGTTTTTT
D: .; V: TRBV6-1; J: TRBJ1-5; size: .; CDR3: CASSVQGLGQPQHF; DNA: TGTGCCAGCTCTGTGCAGGGTCTGGGTCAGCCCCAGCATTTT
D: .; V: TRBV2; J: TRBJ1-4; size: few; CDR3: CASSDRQGREKLFF; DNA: TGTGCCAGCAGTGATCGGCAGGGAAGAGAAAAACTGTTTTTT
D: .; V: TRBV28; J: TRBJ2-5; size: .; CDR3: CASSPPRGPYQETQYF; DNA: TGTGCCAGCAGTCCCCCCAGAGGGCCGTACCAAGAGACCCAGTACTTC
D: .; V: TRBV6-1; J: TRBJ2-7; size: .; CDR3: CASSEAHGYEQYF; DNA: TGTGCCAGCAGTGAAGCCCACGGGTACGAGCAGTACTTC
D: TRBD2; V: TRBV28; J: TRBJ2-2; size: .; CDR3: CASSLGRAVTGELFF; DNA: TGTGCCAGCAGTTTAGGGAGGGCTGTCACCGGGGAGCTGTTTTTT
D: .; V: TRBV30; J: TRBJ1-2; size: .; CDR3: CAWRLVGGPYGYTF; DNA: TGTGCCTGGAGGTTGGTCGGGGGGCCCTATGGCTACACCTTC
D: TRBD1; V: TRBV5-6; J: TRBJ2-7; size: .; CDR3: CASSFWFLGQGRHEQYF; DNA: TGTGCCAGCAGCTTTTGGTTTCTAGGACAGGGGCGGCACGAGCAGTACTTC
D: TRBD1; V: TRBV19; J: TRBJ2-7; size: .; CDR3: CASRSRDRDEQYF; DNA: TGTGCCAGCCGGTCCCGGGACAGGGACGAGCAGTACTTC
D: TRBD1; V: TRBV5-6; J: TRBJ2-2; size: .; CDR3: CASSLTGGANTGELFF; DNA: TGTGCCAGCAGCTTGACAGGGGGCGCGAACACCGGGGAGCTGTTTTTT
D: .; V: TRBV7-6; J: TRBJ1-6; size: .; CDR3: CASSLASTGMGSPLHF; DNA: TGTGCCAGCAGCTTAGCAAGTACAGGGATGGGTTCACCCCTCCACTTT
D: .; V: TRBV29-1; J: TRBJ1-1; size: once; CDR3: CSVARFFMNTEAFF; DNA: TGCAGCGTGGCCAGGTTCTTCATGAACACTGAAGCTTTCTTT
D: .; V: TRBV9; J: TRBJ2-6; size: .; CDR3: CASSSRASSGANVLTF; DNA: TGTGCCAGCAGCAGCCGCGCAAGCTCTGGGGCCAACGTCCTGACTTTC